The present TCR beta chain was sequenced within a study of blood T cell repertoires in COVID-19. This CDR3 comprises 14 residues. Germline CDR1 is LGHDT and CDR2 is YNNKEL (reference sequence). Trimming at V came to 1 base and at J to 3 bases, leaving 0 bases not matched to a gene. Data came from immunoSEQ multiplex PCR; TCRdb stores just in-frame clones and leaves some out. Among under 500,000 clones listed, 70% to 90% were seen once. Of note for this clone: The same CDR3 arises from other DNA sequences in this sample as well.

The sequenced sample was PBMCs or T cells enriched from blood (not recorded which). This TCR was recovered from a woman aged 18-29 years with acute COVID-19. This rearrangement joins TRBV3-1 (or the pseudogene TRBV3-2) to TRBJ2-7, with TRBD2 matching 10 bases. The CDR3 nucleotides read TGTGCCAGCAGCCAAGGGACTAGCGGCTACGAGCAGTACTTC. Its translation is CASSQGTSGYEQYF.